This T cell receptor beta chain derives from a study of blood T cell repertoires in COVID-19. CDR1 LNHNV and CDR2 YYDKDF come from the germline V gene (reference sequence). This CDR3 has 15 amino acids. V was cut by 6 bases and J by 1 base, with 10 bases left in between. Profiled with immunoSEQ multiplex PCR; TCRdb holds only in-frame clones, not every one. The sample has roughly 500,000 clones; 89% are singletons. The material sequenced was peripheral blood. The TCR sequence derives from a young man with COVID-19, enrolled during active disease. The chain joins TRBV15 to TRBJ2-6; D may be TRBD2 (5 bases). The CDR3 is CATREGLSGANVLTF. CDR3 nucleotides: TGTGCCACCAGAGAGGGATTATCTGGGGCCAACGTCCTGACTTTC.